Below are 5 T cell receptor beta chains sequenced from a single sample in a study of shared clonotypes between healthy human individuals. Data came from immunoSEQ multiplex PCR; TCRdb stores just in-frame clones and leaves some out. This table has over 1.4 million clones, roughly 96% appearing once. Sequencing was performed on naive CD4+ T cells sorted from blood. Subset: CD45RA+ positively selected. The source of these receptors is a man in his thirties or forties in good health.

V gene TRBV25-1 combines with J gene TRBJ2-7; 9 nucleotides align to TRBD2. With V trimmed by 5 bases and J by 3 bases, 14 bases remained unmatched. The CDR3 is 17 amino acids. Germline loops: CDR1 MGHDK, CDR2 SYGVNS. In DNA, the CDR3 is TGTGCCAGCAGTCCAAAAAGGCCAAGCGGGAGGTTCTACGAGCAGTACTTC. Protein: CASSPKRPSGRFYEQYF.

The V and J genes are TRBV19 and TRBJ1-1; D remains unclear. The CDR3 consists of 16 residues. Germline CDR1 and CDR2: LNHDA and SQIVND (reference sequence). Between the trimmed V and J ends, which lost 3 bases and 5 bases, there was a span of 19 bases. CDR3 sequence (DNA): TGTGCCAGTAGTATCTCCGAACCCAGGACCGATACTGAAGCTTTCTTT. Encoded protein: CASSISEPRTDTEAFF.

This clone was detected only once. This chain joins TRBV19 and TRBJ2-2; TRBD2 might be the D (5 bases). CDR3 size: 12 residues. V was trimmed by 7 bases and J by 8 bases, leaving 11 bases between them. Germline V gene data show CDR1 as LNHDA and CDR2 as SQIVND (reference sequence). The CDR3 here is CASTNRRGELFF. CDR3 sequence (DNA): TGTGCCAGTACCAACCGGAGGGGGGAGCTGTTTTTT.

This clone was seen a handful of times. Because the CDR3's place on the DNA is in doubt, the DNA is left out and the CDR3 is given as listed by TCRdb. The V call is TRBV29-1, the J call TRBJ1-1. From germline, CDR1 is SQVTM and CDR2 ANQGSEA. The CDR3 length is 12 residues, termini included. The CDR3: CSVALGTGVRIF.

This clone has only one observation. This rearrangement joins TRBV4-1 to TRBJ2-7; D not certain. The CDR3 is made up of 12 amino acids. CDR1 MGHRA and CDR2 YSYEKL come from the germline V gene. Trimming pared 3 bases from V and 7 bases from J, leaving 10 bases between. The CDR3 coding sequence is TGCGCCAGCAGCCACCCGATGGGGGAGCAGTACTTC. It yields the protein CASSHPMGEQYF.